This T cell receptor (beta chain) was sequenced in a study of beta chain features in type 1 diabetes. V was trimmed by 2 bases and J by 0 bases, leaving 11 bases between them. The length of the CDR3 is 15 residues. Germline CDR1 and CDR2: SGDLS and YYNGEE. Since all of the isolated RNA was reverse transcribed, expressed TCRB transcripts were what got sequenced. Assay used: immunoSEQ multiplex PCR; TCRdb lists only in-frame clones, some missing. The sample consists of 60,000 or so clones, around 56% of them appearing once. Study-wide results and limits: When Type 1 diabetes patients were examined, their TCRB CDR3s proved moderately but significantly shorter in all four CD4+ subsets.

Note on this clone: Its matching antigen is unknown.

This TCR came from a woman aged 40-49 years with type 1 diabetes. The sequenced sample consisted of Tregs from blood. V usage is TRBV9 and J usage is TRBJ1-2; D unresolved. The CDR3 sequence: CASSVSTGSNYGYTF. The DNA for the CDR3 is TGTGCCAGCAGCGTGTCGACGGGATCTAACTATGGCTACACCTTC.